A single sample is the source of the 8 T cell receptor beta chains below, sequenced in a study of vaccination effects on CD4 cells after COVID-19. CD4+ T cells specific for antigen were expanded with viral peptide pools by the ViraFEST assay before sequencing. At the end of roughly 9 days of culture, CD4+ T cells were isolated. Vaccinees lacked prior SARS-CoV-2 infection and tested negative for nucleocapsid antibodies. Produced via immunoSEQ multiplex PCR; TCRdb's table is partial and in-frame only. The sample comprises tens of thousands of clones, over 70% of which are singletons, and over 9.5% rests with the top ten. Which antigens these TCRs recognize remains unknown. The input for sequencing was CD4+ T cells from PBMCs cultured with SARS-CoV-2 spike peptides, taken before COVID-19 vaccination. All receptors come from a human donor who received a COVID-19 vaccine.

CDR3 nucleotides: TGTGCCACCAGCAGAGATCAGGCAGGGACCTACGAGCAGTACGTC. It codes for CATSRDQAGTYEQYV. J is TRBJ2-7 and V is TRBV15; D is possibly TRBD1 (5 bases). The CDR3 is 15 amino acids. V was trimmed by 0 bases and J by 2 bases, leaving 11 bases between them. In germline, CDR1 is LNHNV, CDR2 YYDKDF (reference sequence).

The chain recombines TRBV5-1 with TRBJ2-1, with 11 positions matching TRBD2. CDR3 length equals 14 residues. J lost 10 bases, V lost 6 bases, and 9 bases had no gene match. Germline V gives CDR1 SGHRS, CDR2 YFSETQ. CDR3 sequence: CASNSGGAEDEQFF. CDR3 DNA: TGCGCCAGCAATAGCGGGGGGGCCGAGGACGAGCAGTTCTTC.

This chain connects TRBV29-1 to TRBJ2-3; 7 bases fit TRBD1. The CDR3 is 14 residues long. After removal of 6 bases from V and 0 bases from J, the junction contained 6 bases not matched to a gene. Germline CDR1 reads SQVTM; CDR2 reads ANQGSEA. CDR3 coding DNA: TGCAGCGTGAGGCCGGGACAGAGCACAGATACGCAGTATTTT. Amino acid sequence: CSVRPGQSTDTQYF.

The rearrangement joins TRBV6-5 to TRBJ2-5, with D perhaps matching TRBD1 (6 bases). V lost 2 bases, J lost 1 base, and 14 bases lay in between. The CDR3 is made up of 16 amino acids. CDR1 and CDR2 (germline): MNHEY, SVGAGI. The chain's CDR3 is CASSYHRGTSQETQYF. CDR3 coding DNA: TGTGCCAGCAGTTACCATAGGGGGACCTCCCAAGAGACCCAGTACTTC.

The chain is built from TRBV7-8 and TRBJ1-1; D might be TRBD1 (5 bases). This CDR3 spans 15 amino acids. V was shortened by 4 bases and J by 1 base, with 13 bases between the two germline ends. Germline V lookup: CDR1 SGHVS, CDR2 FQNEAQ. The CDR3 sequence is CASSSWGLRNTEAFF. The CDR3 DNA follows: TGTGCCAGCAGCTCCTGGGGGTTGAGGAACACTGAAGCTTTCTTT.

The chain is built from TRBV7-2 and TRBJ2-1; 11 positions match TRBD1. The CDR3 length is 16 residues. V gave up 0 bases and J gave up 14 bases; unmatched junction bases: 12. Germline CDR1 is SGHTA and CDR2 is FQGNSA. The CDR3 coding sequence is TGTGCCAGCAGCTTAGCACCCCGGGACAGGGGGTCAAGGGAGTTCTTC. It yields the protein CASSLAPRDRGSREFF.

This sequence joins TRBV6-2 or TRBV6-3 and TRBJ2-7; D uncertain. The CDR3 totals 13 residues. Germline loops: CDR1 MNHEY, CDR2 SVGEGT. V lost 0 bases and J lost 9, with 12 bases in between. CDR3 amino acids: CASSYSPMGPQYV. The CDR3 coding sequence is TGTGCCAGCAGTTACTCCCCAATGGGCCCGCAGTACGTC.

The chain recombines TRBV24-1 with TRBJ1-1, with 7 nucleotides matching TRBD1. Germline-derived CDR1 and CDR2 are KGHDR and SFDVKD. The CDR3 loop spans 12 amino acids. V was pared by 4 bases and J by 11 bases, with 6 bases of the junction left unmatched. The CDR3 DNA is TGTGCCACCAGTGACCCACAGGGGAGGGCTTTCTTT. This translates into CATSDPQGRAFF.